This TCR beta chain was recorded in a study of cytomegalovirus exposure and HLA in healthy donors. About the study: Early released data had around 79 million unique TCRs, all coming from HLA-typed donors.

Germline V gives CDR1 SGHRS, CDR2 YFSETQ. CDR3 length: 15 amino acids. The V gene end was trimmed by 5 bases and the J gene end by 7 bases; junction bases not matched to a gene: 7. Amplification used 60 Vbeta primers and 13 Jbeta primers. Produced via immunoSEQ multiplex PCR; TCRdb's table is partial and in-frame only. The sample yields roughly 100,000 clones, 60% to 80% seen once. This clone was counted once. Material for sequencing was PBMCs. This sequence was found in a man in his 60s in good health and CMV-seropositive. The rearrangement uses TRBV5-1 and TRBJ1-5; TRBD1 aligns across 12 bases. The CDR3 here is CASSFGTGGEQPQHF. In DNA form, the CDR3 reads TGCGCCAGCAGTTTCGGGACAGGGGGCGAACAGCCCCAGCATTTT.